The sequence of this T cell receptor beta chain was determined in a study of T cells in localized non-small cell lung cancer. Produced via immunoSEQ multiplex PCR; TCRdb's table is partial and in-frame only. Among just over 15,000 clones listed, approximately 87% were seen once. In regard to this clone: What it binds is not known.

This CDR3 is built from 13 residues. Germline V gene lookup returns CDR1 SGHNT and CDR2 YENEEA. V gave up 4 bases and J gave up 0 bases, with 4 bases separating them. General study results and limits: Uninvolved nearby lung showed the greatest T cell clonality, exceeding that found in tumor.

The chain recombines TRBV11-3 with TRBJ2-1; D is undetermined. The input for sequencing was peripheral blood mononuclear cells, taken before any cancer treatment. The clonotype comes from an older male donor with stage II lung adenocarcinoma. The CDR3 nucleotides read TGTGCCAGCAGCTCACCCTCCTACAATGAGCAGTTCTTC. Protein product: CASSSPSYNEQFF.